Shown below are 13 T cell receptor beta chains from a single sample sequenced in a study of blood T cell repertoires in COVID-19 (dated by TCRdb to about 2020). Receptor libraries were prepared by the immunoSEQ multiplex PCR assay. Imported from immuneACCESS, the table was reduced by TCRdb to in-frame sequences with V and J called. These copies leave out some clones; in studies compared against another copy, an unresolved V gene accounts for under half, and the cause of the remainder is not known. For this sample there are about 100,000 clones; 80% to 90% appear just once. The ten biggest clones cover less than 3% of the sample. The sample comprised PBMCs or T cells enriched from blood (not recorded which). These receptors all come from a woman aged 45-65 years who had recovered from COVID-19.

This chain joins TRBV18 and TRBJ1-1, with D tentatively TRBD1 (5 bases). This CDR3 spans 12 amino acids. Trimming took off 6 bases at V and 1 base at J, with 6 bases between the two ends. Germline V CDR1 and CDR2: KGHSH, LQKENI. The CDR3 is CASSGANTEAFF. CDR3 in DNA: TGTGCCAGCTCTGGGGCGAACACTGAAGCTTTCTTT.

This chain uses TRBV9 with TRBJ1-6; D might be TRBD1 (5 bases). The CDR3 covers 15 residues. CDR1 is SGDLS, CDR2 YYNGEE, per germline. The V and J ends lost 0 bases and 14 bases respectively, with 18 bases between them. CDR3 sequence: CASSVADRQIVSLHF. The CDR3 coding sequence is TGTGCCAGCAGCGTAGCCGACAGACAGATCGTATCCCTCCACTTT.

This clone occurred once. V and J are TRBV5-4 and TRBJ1-2, with TRBD1 matching 7 bases. Looked up from germline, CDR1 is SGHNT and CDR2 is YYREEE (reference sequence). After removal of 2 bases from V and 3 bases from J, the junction contained 13 bases not matched to a gene. This CDR3 comprises 17 residues. The CDR3 region has the DNA TGTGCCAGCAGCTTTTTGACAGGGAGGCGGGAAGACTATGGCTACACCTTC. Protein sequence: CASSFLTGRREDYGYTF.

The chain combines TRBV7-3 with TRBJ2-1, with D maybe TRBD2 (7 bases). V dropped 5 bases and J dropped 10 bases, with 21 bases sitting between them. CDR3 size: 15 residues. Germline V CDR1 and CDR2: SGHTA, FQGTGA. CDR3 bases: TGTGCCAGCAGCCCCTTCCGGGGGGCTGAGGGGGAGCAGTTCTTC. Amino acids: CASSPFRGAEGEQFF.

This sequence joins TRBV2 and TRBJ1-6, with 8 bases lining up with TRBD1. The J segment lost 6 bases and the V segment lost 8 bases, leaving 3 bases of the junction unmatched. There are 13 residues in the CDR3. From germline, CDR1 is SNHLY and CDR2 FYNNEI. CDR3 nucleotides: TGTGCCAGCCGGGACAGGTTTAATTCACCCCTCCACTTT. Encoded protein: CASRDRFNSPLHF.

This rearrangement joins TRBV5-1 to TRBJ2-7; TRBD2 aligns across 10 bases. Unmatched junction bases numbered 1, after V lost 1 base and J lost 0 bases. The CDR3 totals 15 residues. CDR1 is SGHRS, CDR2 YFSETQ, per germline. CDR3 region: CASSLPSGSSYEQYF. CDR3 nucleotide sequence: TGCGCCAGCAGCTTGCCTAGCGGGAGCTCCTACGAGCAGTACTTC.

The chain combines TRBV16 with TRBJ2-7, with 12 positions matching TRBD2. The germline V gene has CDR1 KGHSY and CDR2 FQNENV. Trimming at V came to 6 bases and at J to 0 bases, leaving 9 bases not matched to a gene. The CDR3 length is 17 residues. CDR3 in amino acids: CASRRTSGKKSSYEQYF. CDR3 nucleotides: TGTGCCAGCAGACGGACTAGCGGGAAAAAAAGCTCCTACGAGCAGTACTTC. The variable domain in full, completed from reference TRBV16 and TRBJ2-7, reads GEEVAQTPKHLVRGEGQKAKLYCAPIKGHSYVFWYQQVLKNEFKFLISFQNENVFDETGMPKERFSAKCLPNSPCSLEIQATKLEDSAVYFCASRRTSGKKSSYEQYFGPGTRLTVT.

The gene calls are TRBV3-1 (or the pseudogene TRBV3-2) and TRBJ2-2; no reliable D call. Trimming left V 6 bases short and J 6 bases short, with 8 bases between. This CDR3 is built from 12 residues. Per the germline V gene, CDR1 is LGHDT and CDR2 is YNNKEL (reference sequence). The CDR3 loop is CASSLSAGELFF. In DNA form, the CDR3 reads TGTGCCAGCAGTCTATCCGCCGGGGAGCTGTTTTTT.

This clone was counted once. This sequence joins TRBV10-1 and TRBJ1-1; possibly TRBD1 for D (6 bases). V lost 2 bases, J lost 1 base, and 8 bases lay in between. The germline V gene encodes CDR1 WNHNN and CDR2 SYGVQD (reference sequence). The CDR3 has 14 amino acids. CDR3 in DNA: TGCGCCAGCAGTGAGACGACAGGGAACACTGAAGCTTTCTTT. Its protein product is CASSETTGNTEAFF.

This clone was picked up one time. The chain uses TRBV5-4 and TRBJ2-1; tentatively, D is TRBD2 (5 bases). The ends were cut back, 7 bases at V and 2 bases at J, with 13 bases in the middle. Germline V lookup: CDR1 SGHNT, CDR2 YYREEE (reference sequence). This CDR3 comprises 14 residues. The CDR3 bases are TGTGCCAGCCCCGGGGTGGCTACCTACAATGAGCAGTTCTTC. Translated, it gives CASPGVATYNEQFF.

This clone was counted between two and nine times. The chain recombines TRBV21-1 with TRBJ2-1; the table's D gene call, TRBD2, was not cross checked with the DNA. TRBV21-1 is labeled a pseudogene. CDR3 size: 18 residues. In DNA, the CDR3 is TGTGCCAGCAGCAAAGCAGGGACTAGCGGAGCCTCCTACAATGAGCAGTTCTTC. It is translated as CASSKAGTSGASYNEQFF.

V gene TRBV27 combines with J gene TRBJ2-7; 8 bases agree with TRBD2. The germline gives CDR1 MNHEY, CDR2 SMNVEV (reference sequence). J gave up 3 bases and V 7 bases, and 8 bases lay outside the gene matches. This CDR3 is 14 amino acids long. The CDR3 bases are TGTGCCAGCATGCGGACTAGCCCGAACTACGAGCAGTACTTC. It codes for CASMRTSPNYEQYF.

The J gene is TRBJ1-1, the V gene TRBV19, with D possibly matching TRBD1 (5 bases). The V gene lost 3 bases and the J gene lost 5 bases, with 19 bases spanning the gap. Germline CDR1 reads LNHDA; CDR2 reads SQIVND (reference sequence). The CDR3 runs 16 residues. The CDR3 DNA reads as TGTGCCAGTAGTATCAGCCCTTCGACAGTTGGGACTGAAGCTTTCTTT. Its protein is CASSISPSTVGTEAFF.